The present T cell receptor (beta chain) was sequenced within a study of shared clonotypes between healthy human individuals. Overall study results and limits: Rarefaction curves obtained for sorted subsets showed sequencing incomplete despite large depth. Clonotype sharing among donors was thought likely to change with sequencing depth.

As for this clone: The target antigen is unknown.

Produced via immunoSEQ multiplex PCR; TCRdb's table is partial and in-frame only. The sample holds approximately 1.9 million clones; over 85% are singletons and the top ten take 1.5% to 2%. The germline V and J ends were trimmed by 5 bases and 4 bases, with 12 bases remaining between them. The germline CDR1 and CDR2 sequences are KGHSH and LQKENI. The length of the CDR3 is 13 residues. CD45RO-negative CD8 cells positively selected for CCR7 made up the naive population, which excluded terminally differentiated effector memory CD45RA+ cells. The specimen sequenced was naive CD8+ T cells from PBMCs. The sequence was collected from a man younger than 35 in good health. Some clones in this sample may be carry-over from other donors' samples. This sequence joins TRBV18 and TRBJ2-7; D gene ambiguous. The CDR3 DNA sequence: TGTGCCAGCTCATCCGACTTAAGGTACGAGCAGTACTTC. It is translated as CASSSDLRYEQYF.